The clone carrying this T cell receptor beta chain was counted between two and nine times. The antigen remains unidentified. The protocol was immunoSEQ multiplex PCR, while the TCRdb copy is restricted to in-frame clones and leaves out a portion. The sample lists over 6,000 clones; about 15% were seen once. The data are from a study of T cells in localized non-small cell lung cancer. Study-wide results and caveats: Appearances in adjacent lung were noted for a median roughly 58 of the top 100 tumor clones.

Germline V gene lookup returns CDR1 MNHGY and CDR2 SAAAGT. V lost 6 bases to trimming and J lost 4 bases; unmatched junction nucleotides: 8. The CDR3 totals 16 residues. The input for sequencing was normal lung tissue next to the tumor, taken before any cancer treatment. This sequence originates from a male donor older than 55 with stage II squamous cell lung carcinoma. V and J are TRBV6-8 and TRBJ2-1; 11 bases are a match to TRBD2. This CDR3 reads CASRHPTSGSYNEQFF. CDR3 nucleotide sequence: TGTGCCAGCAGGCATCCTACTAGCGGGAGTTACAATGAGCAGTTCTTC.